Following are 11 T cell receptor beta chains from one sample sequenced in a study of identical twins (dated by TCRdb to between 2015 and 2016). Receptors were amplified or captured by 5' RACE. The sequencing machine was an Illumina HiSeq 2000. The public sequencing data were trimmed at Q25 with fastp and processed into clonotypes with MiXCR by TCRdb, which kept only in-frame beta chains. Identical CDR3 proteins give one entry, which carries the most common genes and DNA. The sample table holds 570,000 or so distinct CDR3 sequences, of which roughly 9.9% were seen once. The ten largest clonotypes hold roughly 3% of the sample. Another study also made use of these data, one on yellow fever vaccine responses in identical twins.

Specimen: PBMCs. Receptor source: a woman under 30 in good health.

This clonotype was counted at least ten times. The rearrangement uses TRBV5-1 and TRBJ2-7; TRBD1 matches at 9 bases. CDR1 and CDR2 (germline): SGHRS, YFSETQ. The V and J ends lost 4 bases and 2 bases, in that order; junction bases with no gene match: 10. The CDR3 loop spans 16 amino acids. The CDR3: CASSPGTGYYPYEQYF. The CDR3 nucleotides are TGCGCCAGCAGCCCTGGGACAGGGTATTATCCCTACGAGCAGTACTTC.

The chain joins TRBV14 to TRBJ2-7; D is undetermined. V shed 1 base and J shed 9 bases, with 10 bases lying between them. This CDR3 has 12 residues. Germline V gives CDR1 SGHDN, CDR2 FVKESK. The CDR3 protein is CASSQVNTVQYF. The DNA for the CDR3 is TGTGCCAGCAGCCAAGTAAATACAGTGCAGTACTTC. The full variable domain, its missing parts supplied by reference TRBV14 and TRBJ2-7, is EAGVTQFPSHSVIEKGQTVTLRCDPISGHDNLYWYRRVMGKEIKFLLHFVKESKQDESGMPNNRFLAERTGGTYSTLKVQPAELEDSGVYFCASSQVNTVQYFGPGTRLTVT.

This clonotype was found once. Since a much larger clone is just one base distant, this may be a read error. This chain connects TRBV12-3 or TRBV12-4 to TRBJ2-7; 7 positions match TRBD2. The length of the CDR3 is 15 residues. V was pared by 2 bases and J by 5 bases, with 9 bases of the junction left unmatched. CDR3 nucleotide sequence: TGTGCCAGCAGTTTAAGGGGCGGGGGAGGAAACGAGCAGTACTTC. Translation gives CASSLRGGGGNEQYF.

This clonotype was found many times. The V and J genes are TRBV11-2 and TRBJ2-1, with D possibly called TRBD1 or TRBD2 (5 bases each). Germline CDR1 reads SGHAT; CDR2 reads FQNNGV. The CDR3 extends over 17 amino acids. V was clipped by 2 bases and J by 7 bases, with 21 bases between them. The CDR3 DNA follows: TGTGCCAGCAGCTTATATCGCAGCTCGGCGAGGGGTAATGAGCAGTTCTTC. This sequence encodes CASSLYRSSARGNEQFF.

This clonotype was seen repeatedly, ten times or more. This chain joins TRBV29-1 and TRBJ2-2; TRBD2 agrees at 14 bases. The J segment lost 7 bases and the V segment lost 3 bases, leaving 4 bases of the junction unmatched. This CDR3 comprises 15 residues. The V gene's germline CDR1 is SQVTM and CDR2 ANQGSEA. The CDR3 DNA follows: TGCAGCGTTGAGGGACTAGCGGGAGATGTCGGGGAGCTGTTTTTT. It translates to CSVEGLAGDVGELFF.

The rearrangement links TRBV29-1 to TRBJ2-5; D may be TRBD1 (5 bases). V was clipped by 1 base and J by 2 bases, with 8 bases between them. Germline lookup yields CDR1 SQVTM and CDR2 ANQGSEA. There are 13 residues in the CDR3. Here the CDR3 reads CSVEARDQETQYF. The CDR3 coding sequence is TGCAGCGTTGAAGCCAGGGATCAAGAGACCCAGTACTTC.

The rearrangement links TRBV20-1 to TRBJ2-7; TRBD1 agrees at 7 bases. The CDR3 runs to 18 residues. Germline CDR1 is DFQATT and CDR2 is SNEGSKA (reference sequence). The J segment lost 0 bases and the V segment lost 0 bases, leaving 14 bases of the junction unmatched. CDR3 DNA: TGCAGTGCTAGAGACCTCATAACCGACAGGGACCTCTCCTACGAGCAGTACTTC. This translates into CSARDLITDRDLSYEQYF.

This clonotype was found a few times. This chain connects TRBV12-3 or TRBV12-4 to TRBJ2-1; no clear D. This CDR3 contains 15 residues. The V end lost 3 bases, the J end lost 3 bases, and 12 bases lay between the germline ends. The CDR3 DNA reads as TGTGCCAGCAGTTTGGTCATGGGTTTCTACAATGAGCAGTTCTTC. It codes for CASSLVMGFYNEQFF.

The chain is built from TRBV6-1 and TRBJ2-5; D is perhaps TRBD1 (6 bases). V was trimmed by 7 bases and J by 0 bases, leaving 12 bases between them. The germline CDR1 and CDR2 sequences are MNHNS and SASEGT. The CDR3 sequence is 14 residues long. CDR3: CASNLGQYQETQYF. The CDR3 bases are TGTGCCAGCAACTTAGGACAGTACCAAGAGACCCAGTACTTC.

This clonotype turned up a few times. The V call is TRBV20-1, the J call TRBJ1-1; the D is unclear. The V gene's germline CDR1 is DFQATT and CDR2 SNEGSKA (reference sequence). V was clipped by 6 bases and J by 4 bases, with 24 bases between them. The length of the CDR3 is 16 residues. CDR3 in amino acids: CSAPNRRGREGTEAFF. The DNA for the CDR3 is TGCAGTGCGCCCAATAGAAGAGGAAGGGAGGGCACTGAAGCTTTCTTT.

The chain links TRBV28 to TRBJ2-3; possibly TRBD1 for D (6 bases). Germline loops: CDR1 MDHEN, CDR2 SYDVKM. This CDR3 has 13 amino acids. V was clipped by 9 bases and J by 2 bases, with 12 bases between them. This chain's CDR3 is CASGQYLTDTQYF. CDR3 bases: TGTGCCAGTGGACAGTATCTCACAGATACGCAGTATTTT.